The 29 T cell receptor beta chains in this list originate from one sample, sequenced in a study of blood T cells in healthy people across ages. The use of a sample-barcoded 5' primer and a J-beta primer mix characterized a second PCR of 7 to 11 cycles. TCRdb ran MiXCR on the 5' RACE reads and lists one entry per CDR3 protein. The data contain about 830,000 distinct CDR3 sequences, 55% to 70% of them singletons. Sequencing was carried out using blood. These receptors all stem from a man aged 25-40 years in good health.

V gene TRBV4-1 combines with J gene TRBJ2-7; the D is unclear. The CDR3 loop spans 14 amino acids. The germline V gene encodes CDR1 MGHRA and CDR2 YSYEKL. The V end lost 4 bases, the J end lost 7 bases, and 17 bases lay between the germline ends. CDR3 in amino acids: CASSPLLGFGEQYF. The DNA of the CDR3 is TGCGCCAGCAGCCCCCTGTTGGGGTTTGGGGAGCAGTACTTC.

The rearrangement joins TRBV20-1 to TRBJ2-7; TRBD1 might be the D (5 bases). With the DNA end fitting TRBJ2-5 better, the J assignment may be wrong. The CDR3 is 13 amino acids. In germline, CDR1 is DFQATT, CDR2 SNEGSKA (reference sequence). For the CDR3, the DNA is TGCAGTGCTTATAATAGACAGCAAGAGACCCAGTACTTC. Its translation is CSAYNRQQETQYF.

This rearrangement joins TRBV9 to TRBJ2-5, with TRBD2 matching 7 bases. CDR3 length equals 14 residues. J was trimmed by 5 bases and V by 0 bases; bases with no gene match: 4. Germline V gene data show CDR1 as SGDLS and CDR2 as YYNGEE. For the CDR3, the DNA is TGTGCCAGCAGCGTAGGCGGGGGTCGGGAGACCCAGTACTTC. Its protein product is CASSVGGGRETQYF.

The genes are TRBV20-1 and TRBJ2-7, with 7 bases that match TRBD2. The junction had 11 bases not matched to a gene; V was cut back by 0 bases and J by 3 bases. The germline CDR1 and CDR2 sequences are DFQATT and SNEGSKA (reference sequence). There are 16 residues in the CDR3. CDR3 loop: CSARESRRAGNYEQYF. The DNA for the CDR3 is TGCAGTGCTAGAGAGAGTAGACGAGCGGGGAACTACGAGCAGTACTTC.

In this sample, this clonotype turned up a few times. V usage is TRBV20-1 and J usage is TRBJ2-7; D possibly uses TRBD1 or TRBD2 (5 bases each). CDR3 size: 11 residues. V was cut by 6 bases and J by 9 bases, with 15 bases left in between. Germline assignment: CDR1 DFQATT and CDR2 SNEGSKA (reference sequence). The CDR3, as DNA: TGCAGTGCCCATGCGTCAGGGAGGCAGTACTTC. As protein: CSAHASGRQYF.

This chain connects TRBV21-1 to TRBJ2-6. TRBV21-1 is an annotated pseudogene. This CDR3 is 19 amino acids long. CDR3 loop: CASSKVRKKINSGANVLTF. The CDR3 DNA reads as TGTGCCAGCAGCAAAGTTAGGAAAAAAATAAACTCTGGGGCCAACGTCCTGACTTTC.

The chain joins TRBV2 to TRBJ1-2; TRBD1 might be the D (6 bases). Per germline, CDR1 SNHLY and CDR2 FYNNEI. This CDR3 is 13 amino acids long. V shed 8 bases and J shed 3 bases, with 13 bases lying between them. The CDR3, as DNA: TGTGCCAGCGGGGGGGCGACTTACTATGGCTACACCTTC. Translation gives CASGGATYYGYTF.

The chain is built from TRBV29-1 and TRBJ1-6; D possibly corresponds to TRBD1 (6 bases). This CDR3 region has 13 residues. In germline, CDR1 is SQVTM, CDR2 ANQGSEA. Trimming removed 7 bases from V and 6 bases from J, with 13 bases in between. CDR3 DNA: TGCAGCGCGGTGGACAGTGCTAATTCACCCCTCCACTTT. Its translation is CSAVDSANSPLHF.

CDR3 DNA: TGTGCCACCAGCAGTGAGCGGGAGGCGGGAGAGACCCAGTACTTC. Protein product: CATSSEREAGETQYF. The chain carries TRBV15 and TRBJ2-5; 9 bases map to TRBD2. J was trimmed by 4 bases and V by 3 bases; bases with no gene match: 6. The germline V gene has CDR1 LNHNV and CDR2 YYDKDF (reference sequence). The CDR3 covers 15 residues.

The chain recombines TRBV20-1 with TRBJ2-7, with D hard to call. V lost 3 bases and J lost 3, with 6 bases in between. Germline CDR1 DFQATT, CDR2 SNEGSKA (reference sequence). The CDR3 length is 11 residues. CDR3 DNA: TGCAGTGCTAGGTTCTACTACGAGCAGTACTTC. Amino acids: CSARFYYEQYF.

The J gene is TRBJ1-5, the V gene TRBV6-4; tentatively, D is TRBD1 (5 bases). The CDR3 has 15 amino acids. V was clipped by 3 bases and J by 5 bases, with 14 bases between them. Germline-derived CDR1 and CDR2 are MRHNA and SNTAGT. The CDR3 loop reads CASSEFPTEDQPQHF. The CDR3 DNA sequence: TGTGCCAGCAGTGAATTTCCGACAGAGGATCAGCCCCAGCATTTT.

A word on this clonotype: Relative to the germline gene, one junction end is altered; a read error may explain this. The chain joins TRBV7-9 to TRBJ2-1, with D tentatively TRBD1 (6 bases). With the DNA end fitting TRBJ2-7 better, the J assignment may be wrong. The CDR3 is made up of 15 amino acids. Per the germline V gene, CDR1 is SEHNR and CDR2 is FQNEAQ (reference sequence). DNA of the CDR3: TGTACCAGCAGCGGCGTGGGACAATCTTACTACGAGCAGTACTTC. Its protein product is CTSSGVGQSYYEQYF.

This clonotype came up a few times. The J gene is TRBJ2-7, the V gene TRBV6-1; TRBD2 matches at 9 bases. V lost 6 bases to trimming and J lost 0 bases; unmatched junction nucleotides: 0. The CDR3 is 13 amino acids. Germline values: CDR1 MNHNS, CDR2 SASEGT. The CDR3 region has the DNA TGTGCCAGCAGGACTAGCGGCTCCTACGAGCAGTACTTC. It specifies CASRTSGSYEQYF.

This chain joins TRBV27 and TRBJ2-1; D possibly matches TRBD1 or TRBD2 (5 bases each). There are 15 residues in the CDR3. Germline V gene lookup returns CDR1 MNHEY and CDR2 SMNVEV (reference sequence). Trimming pared 5 bases from V and 6 bases from J, leaving 17 bases between. In nucleotides, the CDR3 is TGTGCCAGCAGTGTCGGGACCCCTGCCCTCAATGAGCAGTTCTTC. Translated, it gives CASSVGTPALNEQFF.

The CDR3, as DNA: TGCAGTGCGCCTCGACAGGGGAAGTCTGAAGCTTTCTTT. Translation: CSAPRQGKSEAFF. This sequence joins TRBV20-1 and TRBJ1-1; 8 bases map to TRBD1. Germline trimming cut 6 bases from V and 6 bases from J; bases unmatched to any gene: 9. Germline V CDR1 and CDR2: DFQATT, SNEGSKA (reference sequence). This CDR3 region has 13 residues.

This clonotype occurred a few times. The rearrangement joins TRBV28 to TRBJ2-1; 7 bases fit TRBD2. The CDR3 contains 15 residues. Trimming removed 5 bases from V and 5 bases from J; junction bases left unmatched: 9. The germline CDR1 and CDR2 sequences are MDHEN and SYDVKM. The CDR3 is CASSHLLGRNNEQFF. As DNA, the CDR3 is TGTGCCAGCAGTCACCTCCTCGGGAGGAACAATGAGCAGTTCTTC.

The chain carries TRBV6-5 and TRBJ1-4, with D possibly matching TRBD1 (5 bases). This CDR3 comprises 16 residues. Trimming removed 0 bases at V and 7 bases at J, with 15 bases between. CDR1 and CDR2 from the germline V gene are MNHEY and SVGAGI. The CDR3 bases are TGTGCCAGCAGTTACTCGAAGGCAGGGAGGGGTGAAAAACTGTTTTTT. Amino acids: CASSYSKAGRGEKLFF.

Worth noting for this clonotype: Germline is not matched at one junction end, which may reflect a read error. The gene calls are TRBV7-6 and TRBJ1-4, with D unresolved. There are 15 residues in the CDR3. Germline values: CDR1 SGHVS, CDR2 FNYEAQ. CDR3 sequence (DNA): TGTGCCAGCAGCCCCCCGACGGGTGATAATGAGAAACTGTTTTTT. This codes for CASSPPTGDNEKLFF.

Comments on this clonotype: A much larger clone is a single base away; this may be a read error. This chain connects TRBV6-2 or TRBV6-3 to TRBJ2-1, with TRBD2 identical over 9 bases. Germline values: CDR1 MNHEY, CDR2 SVGEGT. The CDR3 contains 13 residues. The CDR3 coding sequence is TGTGCCAGCACCCTCGGACTAGCGAGTGAGCTGTTCTTC. Protein product: CASTLGLASELFF.

V is TRBV2 and J is TRBJ2-7; TRBD2 matches 10 bases. The J call may be incorrect, as the DNA end agrees better with TRBJ2-5. The CDR3 spans 17 residues. Germline V gene data show CDR1 as SNHLY and CDR2 as FYNNEI. CDR3 residues: CASSEVPSVAGGETQYF. CDR3 nucleotides: TGTGCCAGCAGTGAAGTCCCCTCGGTAGCGGGAGGAGAGACCCAGTACTTC.

The chain has TRBV4-3 and TRBJ1-5, with D perhaps TRBD1 (6 bases). The V end was cut by 4 bases, the J end by 7 bases, with 14 bases between. Germline V gene sequence: CDR1 LGHNA, CDR2 YSLEER. The CDR3 contains 14 residues. The CDR3 sequence is CASSLSTGGQPQHF. The CDR3 DNA reads as TGCGCCAGCAGCCTATCGACAGGCGGCCAGCCCCAGCATTTT.

This chain connects TRBV7-9 to TRBJ1-1; D not certain. The CDR3 loop spans 13 amino acids. V lost 5 bases and J 1 base, leaving 8 bases between the germline ends. CDR1 is SEHNR, CDR2 FQNEAQ, per germline (reference sequence). The CDR3 reads CASSDIQNTEAFF. CDR3 coding DNA: TGTGCCAGCAGCGACATTCAGAACACTGAAGCTTTCTTT.

The chain joins TRBV28 to TRBJ2-3; 7 nucleotides agree with TRBD1. Germline-derived CDR1 and CDR2 are MDHEN and SYDVKM. The CDR3 extends over 15 amino acids. V shed 6 bases and J 1 base; nucleotides not matched to a gene: 7. The CDR3 is CASRQTGWGTDTQYF. In DNA form, the CDR3 reads TGTGCCAGCAGACAGACAGGGTGGGGCACAGATACGCAGTATTTT.

This sequence joins TRBV7-8 and TRBJ2-7, with 7 bases that match TRBD2. CDR1 and CDR2 from the germline V gene are SGHVS and FQNEAQ. The CDR3 has 16 residues. V lost 5 bases, J lost 2 bases, and 12 bases stayed unmatched. CDR3 residues: CASSPASSGTPYEQYF. In nucleotides, the CDR3 is TGTGCCAGCAGCCCCGCATCTAGCGGCACACCCTACGAGCAGTACTTC. The full variable domain, rest sourced from reference TRBV7-8 and TRBJ2-7, is GAGVSQSPRYKVAKRGQDVALRCDPISGHVSLFWYQQALGQGPEFLTYFQNEAQLDKSGLPSDRFFAERPEGSVSTLKIQRTQQEDSAVYLCASSPASSGTPYEQYFGPGTRLTVT.

The J gene is TRBJ2-2, the V gene TRBV6-6; D possibly uses TRBD1 or TRBD2 (6 bases each). The CDR3 is 14 amino acids. The V and J ends lost 11 bases and 4 bases respectively, with 17 bases between them. The germline CDR1 and CDR2 sequences are MNHNY and SVGAGI (reference sequence). The DNA of the CDR3 is TGTGCCGCCCAACGGGGGCCAAGCACCGGGGAGCTGTTTTTT. Translated, it gives CAAQRGPSTGELFF.

V is TRBV11-3 and J is TRBJ2-5; the D is unclear. Germline CDR1 and CDR2: SGHNT and YENEEA. The CDR3 has 13 amino acids. V lost 2 bases, J lost 11 bases, and 15 bases lay in between. This CDR3 reads CASSLKRSNEQYF. CDR3 sequence (DNA): TGTGCCAGCAGCTTAAAGCGCTCCAATGAGCAGTACTTC.

This clonotype appeared a few times. The V call is TRBV7-2, the J call TRBJ2-4, with D possibly being TRBD2 (6 bases). With the DNA end fitting TRBJ2-7 better, the J assignment may be wrong. The CDR3 runs to 15 residues. The germline gives CDR1 SGHTA, CDR2 FQGNSA. The CDR3 nucleotides read TGTGCCAGCAGCTTAGGGCTGAGCGGGTTGTACGAGCAGTACTTC. It yields the protein CASSLGLSGLYEQYF.

The rearrangement uses TRBV20-1 and TRBJ2-5, with 10 bases fitting TRBD2. Germline CDR1 and CDR2: DFQATT and SNEGSKA (reference sequence). With 0 bases clipped from V and 5 bases from J, the junction kept 3 bases outside the gene matches. This CDR3 has 14 residues. CDR3: CSARETSGRETQYF. The CDR3 coding sequence is TGCAGTGCTAGAGAGACTAGCGGGCGTGAGACCCAGTACTTC.

This chain joins TRBV5-1 and TRBJ2-1, with 11 bases aligning to TRBD2. Trimming cost V 0 bases and J 13 bases; bases outside gene matches: 9. Germline V lookup: CDR1 SGHRS, CDR2 YFSETQ. This CDR3 has 15 amino acids. CDR3 region: CASSLDFASGGIQFF. The CDR3 DNA reads as TGCGCCAGCAGCTTGGATTTTGCTAGCGGGGGGATCCAGTTCTTC.